The entry below gives a single T cell receptor beta chain sequence along with its context. These data come from a study of CD8 T cells in Susac syndrome. The authors reverse transcribed roughly 0.45 to 1 ug RNA with random hexamers. TCR beta CDR3 was amplified by immunoSEQ multiplex PCR. This amplification extended across 54 Vbeta and 13 Jbeta segments. TCRdb re-called the immunoSEQ multiplex PCR reads with MiXCR, one entry per CDR3 protein. The sample lists tens of thousands of distinct CDR3 sequences; around 94% were seen once. Sequencing targeted TCR beta in blood CD8+ and CD4+ T cells. The control group consisted of healthy donors matched for age and sex. FACS was used to enrich TEMRA cells, whereas the CD8+ and CD4+ T cells were obtained by negative isolation. Looked up from germline, CDR1 is SGHVS and CDR2 is FQNEAQ. The CDR3 contains 13 residues. V lost 6 bases to trimming and J lost 5 bases; unmatched junction nucleotides: 5.

The receptor's source is a human donor in good health. Source material: CD8+ T cells from PBMCs. The chain uses TRBV7-8 and TRBJ2-5, with 8 bases that match TRBD1. This chain's CDR3 is CASRPDRDETQYF. The DNA for the CDR3 is TGTGCCAGCAGACCGGACAGGGACGAGACCCAGTACTTC.